This TCR beta chain came from a study of identical twins. A universal primer site came from template switching; cDNA carried unique molecular identifiers. One entry per CDR3 protein results from TCRdb running MiXCR on the 5' RACE reads. The profile shows about 1.7 million distinct CDR3 sequences, under 35% of them singletons. Points on this clonotype: The antigen is not known. A much larger clone differs from this one at a single base, so this may be a read error.

The junction had 13 bases not matched to a gene; V was cut back by 4 bases and J by 10 bases. Germline CDR1 DFQATT, CDR2 SNEGSKA (reference sequence). This CDR3 is 14 amino acids long. The study, taken as a whole, reports: Out-of-frame alpha sequences common to twins exhibited an excess of low generation probability. Twins shared beta out-of-frame sequences in excess, but this excess was weaker.

The rearrangement links TRBV20-1 to TRBJ2-1, with 7 bases lining up with TRBD1. The sequencing sample was made of cord blood. This clonotype was sampled from a newborn girl in good health. CDR3 in DNA: TGCAGTGCTATGAGACAGGGTTTGAACTACGAGCAGTTCTTC. Protein: CSAMRQGLNYEQFF.